A single sample gave rise to the 23 T cell receptor beta chains below, sequenced in a study of CD8 T cells in ankylosing spondylitis. Study-level points and caveats: Eight highly homologous variants formed a TCR beta motif that appeared characteristic of ankylosing spondylitis blood.

These receptors have no identified antigens. TCRdb re-derived calls from the 5' RACE reads in MiXCR, one entry per CDR3 protein. This sample has 450,000 to 550,000 distinct CDR3 sequences, with over 4% found just once. The sequenced sample was blood, either unsorted or a sorted T cell fraction (not recorded which). These receptors were taken from a male donor with ankylosing spondylitis.

The table lists this clonotype with many counts. V is TRBV6-5 and J is TRBJ1-4; D remains unclear. In germline, CDR1 is MNHEY, CDR2 SVGAGI. V was pared by 3 bases and J by 5 bases, with 16 bases between. CDR3 size: 16 residues. DNA of the CDR3: TGTGCCAGCAGTTATGGATTGGGAGAAGGAAATGAAAAACTGTTTTTT. Amino acid sequence: CASSYGLGEGNEKLFF.

There are a few counts of this clonotype. The chain is built from TRBV11-2 and TRBJ2-1; 7 bases match TRBD2. CDR1 SGHAT and CDR2 FQNNGV come from the germline V gene. Losses at the gene ends were 4 bases for V and 4 bases for J; bases not matched to a gene: 10. This CDR3 has 16 residues. In DNA, the CDR3 is TGTGCCAGCAGCTCAACTTCCGGGACTATATACAATGAGCAGTTCTTC. It specifies CASSSTSGTIYNEQFF.

This clonotype has a count of ten or more. V and J are TRBV15 and TRBJ2-1; D not resolved. V was trimmed by 0 bases and J by 9 bases, leaving 18 bases between them. Germline V gene sequence: CDR1 LNHNV, CDR2 YYDKDF (reference sequence). The CDR3 is made up of 16 amino acids. CDR3 sequence reads: CATSRESRLSIIEQFF. The DNA for the CDR3 is TGTGCCACCAGCAGAGAGAGTAGGCTCTCGATAATTGAGCAGTTCTTC.

This clonotype was observed at least ten times. The chain links TRBV7-8 to TRBJ2-7; 8 positions agree with TRBD1. V trimming: 1 base; J trimming: 6 bases; junction bases outside the gene matches: 8. This CDR3 contains 15 residues. Germline V gives CDR1 SGHVS, CDR2 FQNEAQ. The CDR3 DNA is TGTGCCAGCAGCTTAGTGGCCTCCAGGGGGCGCGAGCAGTACTTC. Translation: CASSLVASRGREQYF. Full variable domain (missing parts from reference TRBV7-8 and TRBJ2-7): GAGVSQSPRYKVAKRGQDVALRCDPISGHVSLFWYQQALGQGPEFLTYFQNEAQLDKSGLPSDRFFAERPEGSVSTLKIQRTQQEDSAVYLCASSLVASRGREQYFGPGTRLTVT.

This clonotype occurred many times. V usage is TRBV5-1 and J usage is TRBJ2-2; 8 bases fit TRBD2. This CDR3 has 17 amino acids. Germline CDR1 SGHRS, CDR2 YFSETQ. The V segment lost 0 bases and the J segment 1 base; nucleotides outside the gene matches: 5. This CDR3 reads CASSLVAGGENTGELFF. Written as DNA, the CDR3 is TGCGCCAGCAGCTTGGTTGCGGGGGGCGAGAACACCGGGGAGCTGTTTTTT.

This clonotype was picked up many times. The chain links TRBV6-1 to TRBJ1-5; 7 positions match TRBD1. Unmatched junction bases numbered 12, after V lost 6 bases and J lost 4 bases. Looked up from germline, CDR1 is MNHNS and CDR2 is SASEGT. The CDR3 runs to 16 residues. The CDR3 DNA reads as TGTGCCAGCAGGTCCGGACAGGCGACACTAAATCAGCCCCAGCATTTT. It is translated as CASRSGQATLNQPQHF.

This clonotype was found many times. The chain recombines TRBV12-3 or TRBV12-4 with TRBJ2-5, with D unresolved. Trimming left V 6 bases short and J 1 base short, with 15 bases between. This CDR3 is built from 15 residues. Here the CDR3 reads CASSLLSGPQETQYF. Written as DNA, the CDR3 is TGTGCCAGCAGCCTCCTTAGTGGCCCCCAAGAGACCCAGTACTTC.

This clonotype was found many times. The chain has TRBV20-1 and TRBJ2-7; no clear D. The CDR3 sequence is 12 residues long. Trimming pared 2 bases from V and 5 bases from J, leaving 10 bases between. Germline CDR1 is DFQATT and CDR2 is SNEGSKA (reference sequence). For the CDR3, the DNA is TGCAGTGCTAGATTCGTCAGCGACGAGCAGTACTTC. Translating gives CSARFVSDEQYF.

This clonotype was observed many times. The J gene is TRBJ2-7, the V gene TRBV9; no clear D. The germline V and J ends were trimmed by 3 bases and 6 bases, with 10 bases remaining between them. Looked up from germline, CDR1 is SGDLS and CDR2 is YYNGEE. The CDR3 sequence is 12 residues long. CDR3 in DNA: TGTGCCAGCAGCGGCCAAGTAGGCGAGCAGTACTTC. Protein sequence: CASSGQVGEQYF.

This clonotype was seen at least ten times. This chain connects TRBV4-3 to TRBJ2-3, with D uncertain. Germline assignment: CDR1 LGHNA and CDR2 YSLEER. This CDR3 comprises 14 residues. Trimming took 0 bases from V and 2 from J, leaving 6 bases between them. CDR3 DNA sequence: TGCGCCAGCAGCCAAGATCCGTACACAGATACGCAGTATTTT. Protein: CASSQDPYTDTQYF.

CDR3 amino acids: CATSRGYPAEVGTGANVLTF. The CDR3 bases are TGTGCCACCAGCAGAGGGTACCCGGCGGAGGTGGGCACTGGGGCCAACGTCCTGACTTTC. The gene calls are TRBV15 and TRBJ2-6, with a weak D call TRBD2 (5 bases). This CDR3 has 20 residues. Germline-derived CDR1 and CDR2 are LNHNV and YYDKDF (reference sequence). V was trimmed by 1 base and J by 2 bases, leaving 21 bases between them.

This clonotype was counted at least ten times. J is TRBJ2-3 and V is TRBV4-3, with 12 bases aligning to TRBD2. Germline trimming cut 0 bases from V and 2 bases from J; bases unmatched to any gene: 6. This CDR3 is built from 18 residues. CDR1 is LGHNA, CDR2 YSLEER, per germline. Here the CDR3 reads CASSQEGLAGGHTDTQYF. The CDR3, as DNA: TGCGCCAGCAGCCAAGAAGGGCTAGCGGGAGGGCACACAGATACGCAGTATTTT.

This clonotype was observed many times. The chain joins TRBV12-3 or TRBV12-4 to TRBJ1-5; D is undetermined. Trimming removed 3 bases from V and 0 bases from J, with 12 bases in between. CDR3 length: 16 amino acids. As DNA, the CDR3 is TGTGCCAGCAGTTTCTCCCAGGCCTCTAGCAATCAGCCCCAGCATTTT. Translated: CASSFSQASSNQPQHF.

This clonotype was detected many times. The V call is TRBV7-9, the J call TRBJ2-2; D gene unclear. V lost 4 bases, J lost 2 bases, and 11 bases lay in between. This CDR3 is 15 amino acids long. CDR1 SEHNR and CDR2 FQNEAQ come from the germline V gene (reference sequence). The CDR3 loop reads CASSSPLSNTGELFF. CDR3 bases: TGTGCCAGCAGCTCTCCTTTATCCAACACCGGGGAGCTGTTTTTT.

This clonotype has at least ten counts. V is TRBV9 and J is TRBJ2-7; D perhaps matches TRBD1 (6 bases). The V end lost 0 bases, the J end lost 2 bases, and 12 bases lay between the germline ends. This CDR3 has 15 residues. The germline V gene has CDR1 SGDLS and CDR2 YYNGEE. As DNA, the CDR3 is TGTGCCAGCAGCGTAGCTACAGGGACAACCTACGAGCAGTACTTC. It specifies CASSVATGTTYEQYF.

In this sample, this clonotype turned up many times. V gene TRBV29-1 combines with J gene TRBJ1-2, with no clear D. CDR1 is SQVTM and CDR2 is ANQGSEA in the germline V gene. Trimming removed 7 bases from V and 6 bases from J, with 3 bases in between. The CDR3 consists of 8 residues. The CDR3: CSDDGYTF. CDR3 sequence (DNA): TGCAGCGATGATGGCTACACCTTC.

Ten or more counts support this clonotype. The chain carries TRBV7-9 and TRBJ2-1, with unresolved D. Germline V CDR1 and CDR2: SEHNR, FQNEAQ (reference sequence). The CDR3 loop spans 14 amino acids. V was clipped by 1 base and J by 7 bases, with 11 bases between them. The DNA of the CDR3 is TGTGCCAGCAGCTTAGGGGAAGTAAAAAATGAGCAGTTCTTC. As protein: CASSLGEVKNEQFF.

This chain uses TRBV15 with TRBJ2-7, with unresolved D. The germline gives CDR1 LNHNV, CDR2 YYDKDF (reference sequence). CDR3 length equals 13 residues. Trimming took off 0 bases at V and 7 bases at J, with 10 bases between the two ends. As DNA, the CDR3 is TGTGCCACCAGCAGAGATCCTGGGTGGGAGCAGTACTTC. Its translation is CATSRDPGWEQYF.

In this sample, this clonotype turned up a few times. This chain connects TRBV6-1 to TRBJ1-1; D is ambiguous. Germline CDR1 reads MNHNS; CDR2 reads SASEGT. V lost 6 bases and J 8 bases, leaving 13 bases between the germline ends. The CDR3 contains 12 residues. The CDR3 DNA reads TGTGCCAGCAGACTGGACGCGGCCGAAGCTTTCTTT. This translates into CASRLDAAEAFF.

Ten or more counts support this clonotype. The chain joins TRBV6-5 to TRBJ1-2; no definite D call. Trimming took off 2 bases at V and 3 bases at J, with 10 bases between the two ends. This CDR3 is built from 14 residues. In germline, CDR1 is MNHEY, CDR2 SVGAGI. CDR3 sequence (DNA): TGTGCCAGCAGTTACAACGGGGAATACTATGGCTACACCTTC. It is translated as CASSYNGEYYGYTF.

This clonotype was seen once. The CDR3 DNA follows: TGTGCCAGCAGGATATCGGGACAGGGGAACTACGAGCAGTACTTC. This gives the protein CASRISGQGNYEQYF. The rearrangement links TRBV2 to TRBJ2-7; TRBD1 matches 10 bases. CDR3 length equals 15 residues. V dropped 6 bases and J dropped 3; count of bases not matched to a gene: 8. The germline V gene has CDR1 SNHLY and CDR2 FYNNEI.

This clonotype has ten or more counts. V gene TRBV4-1 combines with J gene TRBJ2-3; a weak D match, TRBD1 (5 bases). The V end was cut by 2 bases, the J end by 7 bases, with 10 bases between. Looked up from germline, CDR1 is MGHRA and CDR2 is YSYEKL. The length of the CDR3 is 13 residues. The CDR3 loop is CASSQPGLNTQYF. CDR3 bases: TGCGCCAGCAGCCAACCAGGGTTAAATACGCAGTATTTT.

This clonotype has ten or more counts. In nucleotides, the CDR3 is TGCAGTGCTAGAGGGCCAGATACGCAGTATTTT. Translation: CSARGPDTQYF. The chain combines TRBV20-1 with TRBJ2-3; D is unresolved. V was shortened by 1 base and J by 4 bases, with 3 bases between the two germline ends. Germline CDR1 DFQATT, CDR2 SNEGSKA (reference sequence). The CDR3 has 11 residues.